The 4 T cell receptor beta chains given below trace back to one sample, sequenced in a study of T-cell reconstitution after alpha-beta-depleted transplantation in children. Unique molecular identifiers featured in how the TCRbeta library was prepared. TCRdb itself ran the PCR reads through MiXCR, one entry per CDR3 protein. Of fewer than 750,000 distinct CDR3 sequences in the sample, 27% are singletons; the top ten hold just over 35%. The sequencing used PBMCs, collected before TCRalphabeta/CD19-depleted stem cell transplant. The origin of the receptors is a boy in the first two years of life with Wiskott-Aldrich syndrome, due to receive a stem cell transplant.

CDR3 sequence: CSLGRLTQANTGELFF. DNA for the CDR3: TGCAGTCTGGGGCGGCTAACACAAGCGAACACCGGGGAGCTGTTTTTT. This sequence joins TRBV20-1 and TRBJ2-2, with D possibly being TRBD1 (5 bases). V lost 8 bases and J 0 bases, leaving 19 bases between the germline ends. This CDR3 comprises 16 residues. Germline V CDR1 and CDR2: DFQATT, SNEGSKA (reference sequence).

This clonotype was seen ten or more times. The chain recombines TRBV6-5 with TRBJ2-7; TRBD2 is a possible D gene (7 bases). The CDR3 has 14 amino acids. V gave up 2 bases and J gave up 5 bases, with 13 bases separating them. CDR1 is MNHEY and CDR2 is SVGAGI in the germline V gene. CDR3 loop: CASSYTGGLDEQYF. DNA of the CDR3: TGTGCCAGCAGTTACACGGGGGGCCTAGACGAGCAGTACTTC.

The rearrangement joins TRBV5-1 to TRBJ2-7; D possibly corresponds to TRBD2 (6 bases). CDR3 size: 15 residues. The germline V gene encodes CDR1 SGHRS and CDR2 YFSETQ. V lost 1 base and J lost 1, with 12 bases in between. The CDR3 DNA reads TGCGCCAGCAGCTTGCTCGGGAGTACTTCCTACGAGCAGTACTTC. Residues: CASSLLGSTSYEQYF.

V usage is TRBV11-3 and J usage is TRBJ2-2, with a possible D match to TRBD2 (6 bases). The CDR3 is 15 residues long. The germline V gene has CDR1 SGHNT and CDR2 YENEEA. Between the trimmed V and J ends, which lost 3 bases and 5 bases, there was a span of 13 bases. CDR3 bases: TGTGCCAGCAGCTTCGGGAATAGCGGAACCGGGGAGCTGTTTTTT. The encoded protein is CASSFGNSGTGELFF.